This TCR beta chain comes out of a study of T cell responses to AZD1222 COVID-19 vaccine. Overall study results and limits: There were mostly white British donors and more females than males, and clonal diversity was possibly underestimated. Spike-specific TCR depth and breadth grew after two AZD1222 doses. The study sampled repertoires only after the peak T cell response.

The V gene lost 5 bases and the J gene lost 4 bases, with 16 bases spanning the gap. This CDR3 has 14 residues. Germline-derived CDR1 and CDR2 are SGHRS and YFSETQ. The assay was immunoSEQ multiplex PCR, and TCRdb's table has in-frame clones only and misses some. The sample shows 100,000 to 150,000 clones, about 90% of them seen only once. On this clone itself: Its matching antigen is unknown.

The chain has TRBV5-1 and TRBJ2-7, with D possibly TRBD2 on 6 matching bases. The sequences come from peripheral blood, collected on day 0 of AZD1222 vaccination. The sequence was collected from an adult in good health. For the CDR3, the DNA is TGCGCCAGCAGGGAGGGGCCCGGGACGTACGAGCAGTACTTC. Translated: CASREGPGTYEQYF.